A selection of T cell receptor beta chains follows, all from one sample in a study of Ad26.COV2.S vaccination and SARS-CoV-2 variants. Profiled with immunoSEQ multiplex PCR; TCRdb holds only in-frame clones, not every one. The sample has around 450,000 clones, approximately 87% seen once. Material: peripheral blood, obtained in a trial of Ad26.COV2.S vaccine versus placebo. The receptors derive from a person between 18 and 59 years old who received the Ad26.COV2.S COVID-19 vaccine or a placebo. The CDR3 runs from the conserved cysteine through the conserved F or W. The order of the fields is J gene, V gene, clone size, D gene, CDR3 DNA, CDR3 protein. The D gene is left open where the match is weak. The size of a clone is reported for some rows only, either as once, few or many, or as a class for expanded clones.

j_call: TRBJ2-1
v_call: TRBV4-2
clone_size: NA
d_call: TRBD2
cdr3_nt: TGTGCCAGCAGCCAGATTAGCGGGGGGGCTCACAATGAGCAGTTCTTC
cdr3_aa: CASSQISGGAHNEQFF

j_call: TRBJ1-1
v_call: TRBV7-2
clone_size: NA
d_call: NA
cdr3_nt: TGTGCCAGCAGCTTCTCACGGAGGACGGAGAACACTGAAGCTTTCTTT
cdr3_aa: CASSFSRRTENTEAFF

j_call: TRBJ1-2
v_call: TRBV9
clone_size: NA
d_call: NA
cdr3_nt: TGTGCCAGCAGCGTAGGCCCAGGGGTAGCGGCTGCAGCTAACTATGGCTACACCTTC
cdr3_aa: CASSVGPGVAAAANYGYTF

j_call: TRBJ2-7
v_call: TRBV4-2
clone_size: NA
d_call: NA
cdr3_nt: TGTGCCAGCAGCCGGAAGACAGGAGACGAGCAGTACTTC
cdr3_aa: CASSRKTGDEQYF

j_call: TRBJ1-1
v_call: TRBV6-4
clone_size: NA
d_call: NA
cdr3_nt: TGTGCCAGCTCTATCGACCGCGGGGCCACTGAAGCTTTCTTT
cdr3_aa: CASSIDRGATEAFF

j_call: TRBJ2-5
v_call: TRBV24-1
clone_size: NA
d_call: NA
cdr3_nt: TGTGCCACCAGTGGTGGGGGACAAGAGACCCAGTACTTC
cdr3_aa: CATSGGGQETQYF

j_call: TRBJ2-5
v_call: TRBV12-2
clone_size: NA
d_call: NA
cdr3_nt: TGTGCAAGTCGCTTATCGAGACTAGCCGCCGCCCGAGAGACCCAGTACTTC
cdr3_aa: CASRLSRLAAARETQYF

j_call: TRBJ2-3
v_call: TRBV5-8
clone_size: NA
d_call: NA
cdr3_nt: TGTGCCAGCAGCAGGACTGTTCTGGCGACAGATACGCAGTATTTT
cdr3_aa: CASSRTVLATDTQYF

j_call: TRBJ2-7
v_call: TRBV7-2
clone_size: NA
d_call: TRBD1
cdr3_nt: TGTGCCAGCAGCTCGACAGGGTACGAGCAGTACTTC
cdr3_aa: CASSSTGYEQYF

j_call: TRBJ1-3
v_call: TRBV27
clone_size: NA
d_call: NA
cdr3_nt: TGTGCCAGCAGTTTAAGTAGGAGCTCTGGAAACACCATATATTTT
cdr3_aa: CASSLSRSSGNTIYF

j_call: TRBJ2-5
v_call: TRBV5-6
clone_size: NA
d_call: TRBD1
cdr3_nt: TGTGCCAGCAGAACTCGATCGACAGGGGGCAGGGAGACCCAGTACTTC
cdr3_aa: CASRTRSTGGRETQYF

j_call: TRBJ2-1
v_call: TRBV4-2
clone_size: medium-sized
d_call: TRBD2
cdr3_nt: TGTGCCAGCAGCCAAGAGGGGACTAGCGTTTACGATGAGCAGTTCTTC
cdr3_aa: CASSQEGTSVYDEQFF

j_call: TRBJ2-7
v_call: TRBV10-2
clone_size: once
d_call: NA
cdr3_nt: TGCGCCAGCAGTGAGTCGGCAGCCTACGAGCAGTACTTC
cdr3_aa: CASSESAAYEQYF

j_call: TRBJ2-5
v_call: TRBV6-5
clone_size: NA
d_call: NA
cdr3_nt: TGTGCTACGTCGATTCGGGAGACCCAGTACTTC
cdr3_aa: CATSIRETQYF

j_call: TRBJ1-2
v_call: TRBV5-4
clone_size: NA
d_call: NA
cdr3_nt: TGTGCCAGCAACGGACCGGGGGGGGCCTATGGCTACACCTTC
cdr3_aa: CASNGPGGAYGYTF

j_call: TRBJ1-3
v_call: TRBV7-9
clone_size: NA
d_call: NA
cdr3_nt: TGTGCCAGCAGACCTGGGACGGCTGCTAACACCATATATTTT
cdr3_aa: CASRPGTAANTIYF

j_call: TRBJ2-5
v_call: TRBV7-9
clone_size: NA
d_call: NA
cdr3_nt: TGTGCCAGCAGCTCAGGGGAATTGCGGGGAGAGACCCAGTACTTC
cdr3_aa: CASSSGELRGETQYF

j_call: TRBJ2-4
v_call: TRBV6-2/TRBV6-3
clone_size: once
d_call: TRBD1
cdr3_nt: TGTGCCAGCAGCCCTTTATGGCAGGGGGCGATTCTAGCCAAAAACATTCAGTACTTC
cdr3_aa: CASSPLWQGAILAKNIQYF

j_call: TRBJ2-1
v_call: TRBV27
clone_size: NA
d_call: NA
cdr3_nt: TGTGCCAGCAGTTTTGCGGGGAGCTCCTACAATGAGCAGTTCTTC
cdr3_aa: CASSFAGSSYNEQFF

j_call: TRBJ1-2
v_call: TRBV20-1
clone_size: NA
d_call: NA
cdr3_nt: TGCAGTGCTTGGGACATCTATGGCTACACCTTC
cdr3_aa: CSAWDIYGYTF

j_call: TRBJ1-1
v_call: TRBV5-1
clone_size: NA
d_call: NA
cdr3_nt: TGCGCCAGCAGCTTGGAAGGGCCGTGGGGCACTGAAGCTTTCTTT
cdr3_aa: CASSLEGPWGTEAFF

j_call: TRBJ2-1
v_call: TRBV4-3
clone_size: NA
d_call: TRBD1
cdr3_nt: TGCGCCAGCAGCCAGGCGACAGGGAATGAGCAGTTCTTC
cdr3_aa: CASSQATGNEQFF

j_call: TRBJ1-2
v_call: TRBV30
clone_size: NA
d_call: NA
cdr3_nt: TGTGCCTGGAGCGGACAATTCGGCTACACCTTC
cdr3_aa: CAWSGQFGYTF

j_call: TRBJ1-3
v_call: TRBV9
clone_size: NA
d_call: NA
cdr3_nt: TGTGCCAGCAGCGTAGACAGGGCGCTGAACACCATATATTTT
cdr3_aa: CASSVDRALNTIYF

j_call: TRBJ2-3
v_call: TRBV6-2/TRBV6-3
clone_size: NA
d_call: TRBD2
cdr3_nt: TGTGCCAGCAGTTACTCGAATCCGGGGGGGCTAAGCACAGATACGCAGTATTTT
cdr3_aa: CASSYSNPGGLSTDTQYF

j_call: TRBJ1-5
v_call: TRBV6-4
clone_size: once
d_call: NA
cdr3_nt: TGTGCCAGCAGTGACGGGGGCCAGGGAGCCGGGCCTATAATGAATCAGCCCCAGCATTTT
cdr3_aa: CASSDGGQGAGPIMNQPQHF

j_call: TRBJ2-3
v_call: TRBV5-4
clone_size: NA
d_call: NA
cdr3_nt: TGTGCCAGCAGCTTGGCGGCGGGCCCCCAGGCGGCGCAGTATTTT
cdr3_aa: CASSLAAGPQAAQYF

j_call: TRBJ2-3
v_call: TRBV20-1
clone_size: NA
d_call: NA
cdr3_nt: TGCAGTGCTAGTACGGCTAGCAATCTGGGTACGCAGTATTTT
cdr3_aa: CSASTASNLGTQYF

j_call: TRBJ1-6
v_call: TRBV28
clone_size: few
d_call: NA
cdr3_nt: TGTGCCAGCTTACCAGGGTCAAATTCACCCCTCCACTTT
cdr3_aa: CASLPGSNSPLHF

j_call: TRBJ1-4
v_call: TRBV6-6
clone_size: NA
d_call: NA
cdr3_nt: TGTGCCAGCAGTTACAGGGTGACTAATGAAAAACTGTTTTTT
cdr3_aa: CASSYRVTNEKLFF

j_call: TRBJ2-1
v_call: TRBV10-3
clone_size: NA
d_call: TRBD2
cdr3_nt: TGTGCCATCAGGGCCAGCGGGGGGGCCCCCTACAATGAGCAGTTCTTC
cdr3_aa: CAIRASGGAPYNEQFF

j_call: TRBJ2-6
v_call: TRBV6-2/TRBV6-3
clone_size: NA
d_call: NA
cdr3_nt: TGTGCCAGCAGTTACATCACAGCTGGGGCCAACGTCCTGACTTTC
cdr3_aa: CASSYITAGANVLTF

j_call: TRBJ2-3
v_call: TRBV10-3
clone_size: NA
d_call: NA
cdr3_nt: TGTGCCATCAGGGCCGGGACTTCTAGCACAGATACGCAGTATTTT
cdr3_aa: CAIRAGTSSTDTQYF

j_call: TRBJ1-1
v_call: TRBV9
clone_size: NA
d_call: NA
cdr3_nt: TGTGCCAGCAGCCCCGGGACCCCTACCAGGATCCGAAGGACTGAAGCTTTCTTT
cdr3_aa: CASSPGTPTRIRRTEAFF

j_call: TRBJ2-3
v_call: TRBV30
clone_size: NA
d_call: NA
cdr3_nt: TGTGCCTGGAGTTTCGCCCCTCCCCCAGATACGCAGTATTTT
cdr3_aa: CAWSFAPPPDTQYF

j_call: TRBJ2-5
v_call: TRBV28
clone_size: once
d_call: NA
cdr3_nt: TGTGCCAGCAGCCCGAGGGCAGGGGGGACGGAGACCCAGTACTTC
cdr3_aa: CASSPRAGGTETQYF

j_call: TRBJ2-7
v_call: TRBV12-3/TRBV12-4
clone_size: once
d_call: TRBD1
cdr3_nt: TGTGCCAGCAGTCGACAGGGGGCCTACGAGCAGTACTTC
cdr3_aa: CASSRQGAYEQYF

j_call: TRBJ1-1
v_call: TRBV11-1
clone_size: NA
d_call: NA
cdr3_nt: TGTGCCAGCAGATTTGGAAACACTGAAGCTTTCTTT
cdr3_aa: CASRFGNTEAFF

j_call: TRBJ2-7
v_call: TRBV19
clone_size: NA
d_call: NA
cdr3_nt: TGTGCCAGTAGTATTGACCCTAATGCGGGCTACGAGCAGTACTTC
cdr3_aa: CASSIDPNAGYEQYF

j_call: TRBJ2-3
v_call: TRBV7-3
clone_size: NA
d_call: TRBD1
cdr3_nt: TGTGCCAGCAGCTTAACAAGGACGGGGACAGGGTCAGATACGCAGTATTTT
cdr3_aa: CASSLTRTGTGSDTQYF

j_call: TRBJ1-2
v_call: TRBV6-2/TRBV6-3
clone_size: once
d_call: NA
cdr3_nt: TGTGCCAGCAGTCTCGACAGGACCCAGGTCTATGGCTACACCTTC
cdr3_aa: CASSLDRTQVYGYTF

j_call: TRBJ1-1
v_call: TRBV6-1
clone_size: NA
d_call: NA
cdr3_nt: TGTGCCAGCAGCCAGGACCGGAACACTGAAGCTTTCTTT
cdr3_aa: CASSQDRNTEAFF

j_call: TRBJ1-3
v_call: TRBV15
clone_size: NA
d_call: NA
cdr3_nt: TGTGCCACCAGCTTGGCCGGAAACACCATATATTTT
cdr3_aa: CATSLAGNTIYF